A single sample is the source of the 26 T cell receptor beta chains below, sequenced in a study of blood T cell repertoires in COVID-19. Only in-frame clones appear in the TCRdb table, and some are missing; sequencing was by immunoSEQ multiplex PCR. Of hundreds of thousands of clones in the sample, approximately 86% are singletons; the top ten hold roughly 3%. Sample: peripheral blood. The receptors here all came from a man in his 60s with acute or convalescent COVID-19.

This clone was seen a single time. This chain uses TRBV27 with TRBJ2-5, with 9 positions matching TRBD1. Germline trimming cut 4 bases from V and 1 base from J; bases unmatched to any gene: 4. Germline values: CDR1 MNHEY, CDR2 SMNVEV (reference sequence). This CDR3 comprises 15 residues. This CDR3 is CASSSPDRGQETQYF. The CDR3 coding sequence is TGTGCCAGCAGTTCCCCGGACAGGGGCCAAGAGACCCAGTACTTC.

This clone has more than one count but fewer than ten. The chain links TRBV7-9 to TRBJ1-6, with 12 positions matching TRBD1. Germline lookup yields CDR1 SEHNR and CDR2 FQNEAQ (reference sequence). This CDR3 region has 15 residues. V dropped 5 bases and J dropped 7; count of bases not matched to a gene: 3. The CDR3 here is CASSQGQGANSPLHF. The CDR3 nucleotides are TGTGCCAGCAGCCAGGGACAGGGGGCGAATTCACCCCTCCACTTT.

This chain joins TRBV11-2 and TRBJ2-3, with TRBD2 matching 7 bases. V lost 5 bases and J lost 5; bases outside the gene matches: 7. The CDR3 runs to 14 residues. Germline CDR1 SGHAT, CDR2 FQNNGV. The chain's CDR3 is CASSLGTGGDTQYF. The DNA of the CDR3 is TGTGCCAGCAGCCTCGGGACGGGGGGAGATACGCAGTATTTT. Complete variable domain (other parts from reference TRBV11-2 and TRBJ2-3): EAGVAQSPRYKIIEKRQSVAFWCNPISGHATLYWYQQILGQGPKLLIQFQNNGVVDDSQLPKDRFSAERLKGVDSTLKIQPAKLEDSAVYLCASSLGTGGDTQYFGPGTRLTVL.

This chain uses TRBV18 with TRBJ2-1; 12 nucleotides match TRBD1. This CDR3 contains 16 residues. From germline, CDR1 is KGHSH and CDR2 LQKENI. V gave up 3 bases and J gave up 13 bases; unmatched junction bases: 13. The chain's CDR3 is CASSPITGQGAGEQFF. The CDR3 bases are TGTGCCAGCTCACCTATTACGGGACAGGGGGCGGGTGAACAGTTCTTC.

The chain couples TRBV12-3 or TRBV12-4 to TRBJ1-1; tentative D call: TRBD1 (6 bases). The V end was cut by 2 bases, the J end by 3 bases, with 7 bases between. The CDR3 is made up of 13 amino acids. The CDR3: CASSLKGDTEAFF. CDR3 nucleotide sequence: TGTGCCAGCAGTTTAAAGGGGGACACTGAAGCTTTCTTT.

V is TRBV3-1 (or the pseudogene TRBV3-2) and J is TRBJ2-7; TRBD1 aligns across 10 bases. The CDR3 has 14 residues. Germline V gene lookup returns CDR1 LGHDT and CDR2 YNNKEL (reference sequence). Trimming cost V 5 bases and J 6 bases; bases outside gene matches: 7. CDR3 protein: CASSYRDRGGEQYF. CDR3 in DNA: TGTGCCAGCAGCTACCGGGACAGGGGCGGCGAGCAGTACTTC.

This clone was found once. The chain has TRBV29-1 and TRBJ1-1; unclear D gene. This CDR3 is built from 10 residues. Germline loops: CDR1 SQVTM, CDR2 ANQGSEA. Trimming removed 6 bases at V and 10 bases at J, with 12 bases between. In DNA, the CDR3 is TGCAGCGTCGGGAACGAGGCAGCTTTCTTT. Its translation is CSVGNEAAFF. The full variable domain, in which reference TRBV29-1 and TRBJ1-1 provide the parts outside the CDR3, is SAVISQKPSRDICQRGTSLTIQCQVDSQVTMMFWYRQQPGQSLTLIATANQGSEATYESGFVIDKFPISRPNLTFSTLTVSNMSPEDSSIYLCSVGNEAAFFGQGTRLTVV.

The chain uses TRBV24-1 and TRBJ2-1; D gene ambiguous. The germline V gene encodes CDR1 KGHDR and CDR2 SFDVKD. V lost 4 bases and J lost 6, with 6 bases in between. The CDR3 totals 12 residues. In DNA form, the CDR3 reads TGTGCCACCAGTGACCCTCCCAATGAGCAGTTCTTC. It encodes CATSDPPNEQFF.

The V gene is TRBV30, the J gene TRBJ2-7; 10 nucleotides agree with TRBD2. This CDR3 comprises 15 residues. V lost 0 bases and J lost 3; bases outside the gene matches: 5. Per the germline V gene, CDR1 is GTSNPN and CDR2 is SVGIG (reference sequence). CDR3 bases: TGTGCCTGGAGTGTCCCCACTAGCGGGGTCTACGAGCAGTACTTC. Translation gives CAWSVPTSGVYEQYF.

The rearrangement uses TRBV19 and TRBJ1-6; D might be TRBD1 (6 bases). The CDR3 runs to 16 residues. Trimming pared 6 bases from V and 7 bases from J, leaving 19 bases between. CDR1 and CDR2 (germline): LNHDA, SQIVND (reference sequence). The CDR3 DNA is TGTGCCAGTAGGGGTGAGATGGGGGCCCTAAATTCACCCCTCCACTTT. Translation gives CASRGEMGALNSPLHF.

The V call is TRBV9, the J call TRBJ2-3; D may be TRBD2 (6 bases). The CDR3 is made up of 15 amino acids. V was trimmed by 0 bases and J by 0 bases, leaving 8 bases between them. CDR1 and CDR2 from the germline V gene are SGDLS and YYNGEE. This chain's CDR3 is CASSVDGGSTDTQYF. The CDR3 region has the DNA TGTGCCAGCAGCGTAGACGGGGGAAGCACAGATACGCAGTATTTT. Combining the CDR3 with reference TRBV9 and TRBJ2-3 gives the whole variable domain DSGVTQTPKHLITATGQRVTLRCSPRSGDLSVYWYQQSLDQGLQFLIQYYNGEERAKGNILERFSAQQFPDLHSELNLSSLELGDSALYFCASSVDGGSTDTQYFGPGTRLTVL.

The V gene is TRBV2, the J gene TRBJ1-5, with TRBD1 matching 9 bases. V lost 4 bases to trimming and J lost 6 bases; unmatched junction nucleotides: 10. Looked up from germline, CDR1 is SNHLY and CDR2 is FYNNEI. The CDR3 loop spans 16 amino acids. CDR3 sequence (DNA): TGTGCCAGCAGTGGGAGGAGGGACAGGGAGGGTCAGCCCCAGCATTTT. This codes for CASSGRRDREGQPQHF.

This clone was picked up a small number of times. The chain couples TRBV19 to TRBJ2-5; 9 nucleotides align to TRBD1. The CDR3 is 14 amino acids. The V segment lost 3 bases and the J segment 5 bases; nucleotides outside the gene matches: 4. CDR1 and CDR2 (germline): LNHDA, SQIVND (reference sequence). The CDR3 region is CASSMGQGWETQYF. The CDR3 bases are TGTGCCAGTAGTATGGGACAGGGCTGGGAGACCCAGTACTTC. Filled out from reference TRBV19 and TRBJ2-5, the complete variable domain reads DGGITQSPKYLFRKEGQNVTLSCEQNLNHDAMYWYRQDPGQGLRLIYYSQIVNDFQKGDIAEGYSVSREKKESFPLTVTSAQKNPTAFYLCASSMGQGWETQYFGPGTRLLVL.

This clone occurred a few times. This chain connects TRBV7-2 to TRBJ1-5, with TRBD1 matching over 8 bases. The germline CDR1 and CDR2 sequences are SGHTA and FQGNSA. The ends lost 5 bases at V and 2 bases at J; junction bases unmatched: 5. This CDR3 region has 15 residues. The CDR3 sequence is CASSPWTGRNQPQHF. CDR3 DNA sequence: TGTGCCAGCAGCCCCTGGACAGGGCGCAATCAGCCCCAGCATTTT.

J is TRBJ2-3 and V is TRBV29-1; a weak D match, TRBD2 (6 bases). V lost 4 bases, J lost 0 bases, and 11 bases lay in between. The length of the CDR3 is 14 residues. The germline V gene has CDR1 SQVTM and CDR2 ANQGSEA. CDR3 residues: CSVAVGTSTDTQYF. The CDR3 nucleotides read TGCAGCGTTGCCGTAGGGACTAGCACAGATACGCAGTATTTT.

This chain uses TRBV7-2 with TRBJ1-5; D gene unclear. Germline V gene sequence: CDR1 SGHTA, CDR2 FQGNSA. The ends were cut back, 5 bases at V and 1 base at J, with 12 bases in the middle. CDR3 length equals 15 residues. CDR3 DNA: TGTGCCAGCAGCGCCGGTGCTCTAAGCAATCAGCCCCAGCATTTT. Translated: CASSAGALSNQPQHF.

Only a few counts were recorded for this clone. The V and J genes are TRBV19 and TRBJ1-2; 7 nucleotides line up with TRBD1. This CDR3 spans 15 amino acids. Unmatched junction bases numbered 9, after V lost 2 bases and J lost 6 bases. In germline, CDR1 is LNHDA, CDR2 SQIVND (reference sequence). The DNA of the CDR3 is TGTGCCAGTAGTATACCGGGGGACAGAGCTAATGGCTACACCTTC. Translation gives CASSIPGDRANGYTF.

J is TRBJ2-7 and V is TRBV6-5; 8 bases fit TRBD1. Trimming cost V 8 bases and J 6 bases; bases outside gene matches: 9. The CDR3 runs 13 residues. The germline V gene has CDR1 MNHEY and CDR2 SVGAGI. The CDR3 reads CASVKQGVGEQYF. The DNA of the CDR3 is TGTGCCAGCGTCAAACAGGGGGTCGGCGAGCAGTACTTC.

The J gene is TRBJ2-5, the V gene TRBV6-6; 7 bases line up with TRBD2. Germline values: CDR1 MNHNY, CDR2 SVGAGI (reference sequence). This CDR3 is 17 amino acids long. The junction had 15 bases not matched to a gene; V was cut back by 5 bases and J by 3 bases. The chain's CDR3 is CASSQIAGVQLKETQYF. CDR3 bases: TGTGCCAGCAGTCAGATCGCGGGGGTGCAGCTTAAAGAGACCCAGTACTTC.

The chain combines TRBV25-1 with TRBJ1-5; 9 positions match TRBD1. Germline CDR1 and CDR2: MGHDK and SYGVNS. The V gene end was trimmed by 1 base and the J gene end by 6 bases; junction bases not matched to a gene: 7. The CDR3 has 16 residues. CDR3 loop: CASSESGTGLTQPQHF. For the CDR3, the DNA is TGTGCCAGCAGTGAATCAGGGACAGGGCTTACTCAGCCCCAGCATTTT. Together with reference TRBV25-1 and TRBJ1-5, the CDR3 gives the full variable domain: EADIYQTPRYLVIGTGKKITLECSQTMGHDKMYWYQQDPGMELHLIHYSYGVNSTEKGDLSSESTVSRIRTEHFPLTLESARPSHTSQYLCASSESGTGLTQPQHFGDGTRLSIL.

The rearrangement joins TRBV9 to TRBJ1-1; the D is unclear. The CDR3 runs 13 residues. Germline assignment: CDR1 SGDLS and CDR2 YYNGEE. V lost 1 base and J 8 bases, leaving 12 bases between the germline ends. The CDR3 spells CASSVNLRGEAFF. DNA for the CDR3: TGTGCCAGCAGCGTAAATCTCCGGGGAGAAGCTTTCTTT.

The chain employs TRBV19 and TRBJ2-2; TRBD2 agrees at 7 bases. V was clipped by 9 bases and J by 5 bases; unmatched bases: 6. From germline, CDR1 is LNHDA and CDR2 SQIVND (reference sequence). The CDR3 is 13 residues long. This chain's CDR3 is CASTSVRTGELFF. The CDR3 DNA reads as TGTGCCAGCACTAGCGTCCGTACCGGGGAGCTGTTTTTT.

This sequence joins TRBV5-1 and TRBJ1-2; 8 bases align to TRBD1. V gave up 4 bases and J gave up 0 bases; unmatched junction bases: 2. This CDR3 spans 14 amino acids. CDR1 SGHRS and CDR2 YFSETQ come from the germline V gene. The CDR3 coding sequence is TGCGCCAGCAGCACACAGGGGGCTAACTATGGCTACACCTTC. Amino acid sequence: CASSTQGANYGYTF.

The rearrangement links TRBV19 to TRBJ2-1; 9 nucleotides align to TRBD2. Trimming removed 4 bases from V and 5 bases from J; junction bases left unmatched: 12. CDR1 LNHDA and CDR2 SQIVND come from the germline V gene (reference sequence). The CDR3 loop spans 17 amino acids. DNA for the CDR3: TGTGCCAGTAGTAGTCCCCCCGGGACTAGCCGACACAATGAGCAGTTCTTC. Encoded protein: CASSSPPGTSRHNEQFF.

The J gene is TRBJ2-2, the V gene TRBV28, with 8 bases aligning to TRBD2. This CDR3 has 16 amino acids. Germline loops: CDR1 MDHEN, CDR2 SYDVKM. Unmatched junction bases numbered 1, after V lost 0 bases and J lost 1 base. The CDR3 reads CASSLWTSENTGELFF. CDR3 nucleotide sequence: TGTGCCAGCAGTTTATGGACTAGCGAGAACACCGGGGAGCTGTTTTTT.

This clone appeared a single time. The chain combines TRBV10-2 with TRBJ2-3; 8 positions match TRBD2. CDR1 WSHSY and CDR2 SAAADI come from the germline V gene. This CDR3 contains 15 residues. After removal of 3 bases from V and 5 bases from J, the junction contained 7 bases not matched to a gene. CDR3 in amino acids: CASSEAGARVDTQYF. CDR3 DNA sequence: TGCGCCAGCAGTGAAGCGGGGGCCAGGGTAGATACGCAGTATTTT.